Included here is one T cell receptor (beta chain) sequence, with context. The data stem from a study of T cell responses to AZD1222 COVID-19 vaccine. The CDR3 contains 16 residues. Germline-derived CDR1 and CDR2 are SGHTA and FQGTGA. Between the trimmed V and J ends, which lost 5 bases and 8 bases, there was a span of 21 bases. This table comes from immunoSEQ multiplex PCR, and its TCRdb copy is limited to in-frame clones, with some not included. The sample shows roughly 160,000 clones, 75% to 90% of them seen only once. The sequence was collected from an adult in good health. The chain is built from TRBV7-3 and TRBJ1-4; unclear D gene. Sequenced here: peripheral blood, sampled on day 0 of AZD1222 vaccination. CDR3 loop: CASSATGNRIGEKLFF. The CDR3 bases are TGTGCCAGCAGCGCCACCGGGAACAGAATAGGAGAAAAACTGTTTTTT.